Given below is one TCR beta chain in context. This clone appeared a single time. The antigen this receptor binds is unknown. No base quality values were provided; no much bigger clone lies one nucleotide off. V was cut back by 5 bases and J by 5 bases, leaving a gap of 13 bases between them. The CDR3, from cysteine to phenylalanine, totals 14 residues. Left in the record is the CDR3 DNA by itself, 42 bases read in frame from the first base. CDR1 and CDR2 are drawn from the germline V gene: ENHRY, SYGVKD. This record comes from a study of shared clonotypes between healthy human individuals (dated by TCRdb to about 2020). For context, the study as a whole: The cohort included three men and a couple of women between 18 and 49 years of age. For each donor, CD4 naive and CD4 memory were each run on three plates, CD8 naive on two plates, and CD8 memory on one plate. To estimate repertoire size and how much clonotypes are shared between individuals, the study performed deep sequencing of blood TCR repertoires from a handful of healthy adults. To increase sequencing depth and limit assay-specific biases, different laboratories used diverse techniques to prepare libraries and sequence TCR repertoires. Per donor, leukapheresis produced somewhere between about 0.94 and 10 billion PBMCs.

Points the paper makes about the study in general: Across four donors, roughly 5.1% of naive CD4, 3% to 3.5% of naive CD8, roughly 2.2% of memory CD4, and roughly 0.41% of memory CD8 clonotypes were shared. Larger estimated clonotype richness was generally found for naive subsets than for memory subsets. Higher generation probabilities were observed for clonotypes shared by all four sorted-subset donors than for non-shared clonotypes. Pairwise subsampling indicated that sequencing depth was expected to affect the degree of clonotype sharing among donors. Sampling was restricted to blood, and TCR repertoires in tissues likely differ from the TCR repertoires found in blood. Incomplete sequencing was indicated by rarefaction of sorted-subset datasets, despite the large sequencing depth. The small number of donors limited the genetic and exposure-history diversity represented.

Using the deep immunoSEQ assay, TCR CDR3 regions were amplified from genomic DNA by multiplex PCR. Extracted genomic DNA from each cell subset was distributed evenly across all wells of several immunoSEQ 96-well plates, and each plate was treated as a replicate. Each replicate PCR for sorted subsets received roughly 0.2 ug genomic DNA, equal to about 30,000 T cell genomes. Purified libraries were quantified with a Qubit 3.0 fluorometer, sized on a Bioanalyzer 2100, and re-quantified with the KAPA Library Quantification kit. Every immunoSEQ 96-well plate was sequenced on a dedicated single-read 150-cycle Illumina NextSeq 550 flow cell. In the original analysis: Because the immunoSEQ output included only junctional sequences and no quality scores, the filtering could not be the same as the filtering used for full-length reads. To assign V/J genes and CDR3, sequences were annotated using PyIR, a Python wrapper for IgBLAST v1.9, with IMGT germline references. Any read was removed if the V/J assignment was weak (E-value above 1e-6), the CDR3 was missing, or the read contained stop codons, out-of-frame junctions, or ambiguous translated residues. V3J clonotypes were defined as sequences sharing an identical inferred V gene, J gene, and CDR3 amino acid sequence. Percentage overlap between repertoires was calculated by dividing the number of shared unique clonotypes by the size of the smaller repertoire. Repertoire richness was assessed with RTK rarefaction, the Chao1 estimator, and Recon v2.1 estimates of unobserved clonotypes. Generation probabilities were computed with OLGA for all TCRbeta clonotypes obtained by the gDNA method from a handful of donors. TCRdb limited this immuneACCESS table to in-frame rearrangements with V and J called. A share of clones is missing; checked studies link under half to unresolved V genes, and the rest is unexplained. V, J and clone size were drawn from that table, and D and trimming were deduced from the DNA. Recorded for this sample are 2 million to 2.5 million clones; approximately 94% of them occurred a single time. More than 1.5% of the sample lies in the top ten.

CD8 naive samples were CD45RO-negative cells positively selected for CCR7, giving a CD45RA+CCR7+ population that excluded TemRA cells. The donors were healthy, HIV-negative adults with no recently reported acute infections or vaccinations. Every donor was a Caucasian adult residing in Nashville, Tennessee, USA. Blood was obtained by leukapheresis, after which PBMCs were separated by Ficoll-Histopaque density gradient centrifugation and cryopreserved in liquid nitrogen vapor phase. Analytical flow cytometry was used to check the purity and quantity of every magnetically sorted T cell population. Each sorted fraction had its genomic DNA isolated and then quantified by UV absorbance on a Nanodrop 2000c.

This TCR came from a young man in good health. Some clones in this sample may be carry-over from other donors' samples. Input material: naive CD8+ T cells from PBMCs. Sample cell subset or site, as interpreted from the label and publication: CD45RA+CCR7+. The rearranged segments are TRBV10-3 and TRBJ1-5; no D segment can be confidently identified. The sequenced DNA is TGTGCCATCAGTTCTGAACGGGCGGATCAGCCCCAGCATTTT. This codes for CAISSERADQPQHF.